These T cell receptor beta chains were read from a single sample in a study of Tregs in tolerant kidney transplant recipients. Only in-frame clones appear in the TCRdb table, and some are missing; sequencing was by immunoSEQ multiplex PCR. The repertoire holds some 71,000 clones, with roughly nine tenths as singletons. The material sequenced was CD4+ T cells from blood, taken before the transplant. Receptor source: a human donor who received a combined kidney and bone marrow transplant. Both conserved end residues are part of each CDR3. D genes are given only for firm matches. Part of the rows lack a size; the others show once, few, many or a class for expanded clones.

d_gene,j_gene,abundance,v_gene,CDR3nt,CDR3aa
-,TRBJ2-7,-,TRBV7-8,TGTGCCAGCAGCTTAGACGACTTGGCCGCCCCCCACGAGCAGTACTTC,CASSLDDLAAPHEQYF
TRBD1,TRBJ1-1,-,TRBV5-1,TGCGCCAGCAGCTTCACAGGGGCATCCGGGGGAACAAGTGAAGCTTTCTTT,CASSFTGASGGTSEAFF
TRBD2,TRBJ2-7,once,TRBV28,TGTGCCAGCAGTTCCCCCCTAGCGGCAGCCTACGAGCAGTACTTC,CASSSPLAAAYEQYF
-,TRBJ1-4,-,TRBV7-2,TGTGCCAGCAGCTCGATGCGAAGCGAAAAACTGTTTTTT,CASSSMRSEKLFF
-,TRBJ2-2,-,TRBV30,TGTGCCTGGACAGGATACACCGGGGAGCTGTTTTTT,CAWTGYTGELFF
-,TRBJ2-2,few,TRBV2,TGTGCCAGCAGTTCTAGGCAGGGGCTCACCGGGGAGCTGTTTTTT,CASSSRQGLTGELFF
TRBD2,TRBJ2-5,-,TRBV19,TGTGCCAGCCAGCGGGGGGGAGAGACCCAGTACTTC,CASQRGGETQYF
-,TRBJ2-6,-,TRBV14,TGTGCCAGCAGCCCCCTTTTGGCGGGGGGACAGGGGGCCAACGTCCTGACTTTC,CASSPLLAGGQGANVLTF
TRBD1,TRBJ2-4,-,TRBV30,TGTGCCTGGACCCAGAAGGGACAGGGGGGAAACATTCAGTACTTC,CAWTQKGQGGNIQYF
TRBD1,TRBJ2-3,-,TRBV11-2,TGTGCCAGCAGCTTCGGGACAGGGAGCACAGATACGCAGTATTTT,CASSFGTGSTDTQYF
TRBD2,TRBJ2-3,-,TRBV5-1,TGCGCCAGCAGCTTGGCCTGGCTAGCGGACACAGATACGCAGTATTTT,CASSLAWLADTDTQYF
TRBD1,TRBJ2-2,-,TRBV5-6,TGTGCCAGCAGCCTTGGGACAGGGGTAGTCACCGGGGAGCTGTTTTTT,CASSLGTGVVTGELFF
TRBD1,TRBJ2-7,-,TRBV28,TGTGCCAGCAGTCCCCCGGGACAGCCCTACGAGCAGTACTTC,CASSPPGQPYEQYF
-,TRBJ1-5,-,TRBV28,TGTGCCAGCGCCGGGAGGGATCAGCCCCAGCATTTT,CASAGRDQPQHF
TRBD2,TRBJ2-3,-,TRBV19,TGTGCCAGTAGTATACTAGCGGGAGGAACAGATACGCAGTATTTT,CASSILAGGTDTQYF
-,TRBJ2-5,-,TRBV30,TGTGCCTGGACCGAACAGGGAGTGCCAGAGACCCAGTACTTC,CAWTEQGVPETQYF
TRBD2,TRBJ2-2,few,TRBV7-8,TGTGCCAGCAGCAAGGGACTAGCGGGAGGAGGCACCGGGGAGCTGTTTTTT,CASSKGLAGGGTGELFF
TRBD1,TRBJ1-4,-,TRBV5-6,TGTGCCAGCAGCTTAACAGGGGGCTTGGTGGAAAAACTGTTTTTT,CASSLTGGLVEKLFF
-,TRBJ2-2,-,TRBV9,TGTGCCAGCAGCGTAGCAGGAGGCACCGGGGAGCTGTTTTTT,CASSVAGGTGELFF
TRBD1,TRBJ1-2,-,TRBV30,TGTGCCTGGAGTCTAGGGACAGGGGGTGGCTACACCTTC,CAWSLGTGGGYTF
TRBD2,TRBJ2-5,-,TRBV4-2,TGTGCCAGCAGCCCCTCGGCGACTAGCTCACAGTACCAAGAGACCCAGTACTTC,CASSPSATSSQYQETQYF
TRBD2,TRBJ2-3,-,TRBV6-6,TGTGCCAGCAGTTTTCCGGGACTAGGAACAGATACGCAGTATTTT,CASSFPGLGTDTQYF
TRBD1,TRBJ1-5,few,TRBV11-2,TGTGCCAGCAGCCCACAGGGGAGAGATCAGCCCCAGCATTTT,CASSPQGRDQPQHF
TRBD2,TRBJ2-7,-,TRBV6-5,TGTGCCAGCAGTTCTCCCGGGACTAGAACCTACGAGCAGTACTTC,CASSSPGTRTYEQYF
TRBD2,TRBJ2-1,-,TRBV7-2,TGTGCCAGCAGCTTAGTTTTGCTAGCGGTTACCTACAATGAGCAGTTCTTC,CASSLVLLAVTYNEQFF
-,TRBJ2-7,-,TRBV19,TGTGCCAGCACTCCCCGTGACGGGACCTACGAGCAGTACTTC,CASTPRDGTYEQYF
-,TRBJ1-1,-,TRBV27,TGTGCCAGCAAGGACATCTCTTTGAACACTGAAGCTTTCTTT,CASKDISLNTEAFF
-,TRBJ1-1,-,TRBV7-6,TGTGCCAGCAGATCCACCACAGGGACTGAAGCTTTCTTT,CASRSTTGTEAFF
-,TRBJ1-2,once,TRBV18,TGTGCCAGCTCACCCCGGGCAGGGGCCAGGGAAGGTGGCTACACCTTC,CASSPRAGAREGGYTF
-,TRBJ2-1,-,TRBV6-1,TGTGCCAGCAGTGTGGTGGGAGAGCCGGATGAGCAGTTCTTC,CASSVVGEPDEQFF
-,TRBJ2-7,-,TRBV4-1,TGCGCCAGCAGCCAAGGGCCCGGGGGACAGCCCTACGAGCAGTACTTC,CASSQGPGGQPYEQYF
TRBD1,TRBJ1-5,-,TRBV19,TGTGCCAGTAGTTCGGGACAGTTCAATCAGCCCCAGCATTTT,CASSSGQFNQPQHF